The source of this T cell receptor (beta chain) is a study of OX40 agonist ivuxolimab in advanced cancers. General study findings and limits: The antigen specificity of the peripheral T cells (those that were expanded) was not determined. Also present in some nonresponders was a low level of normalized T-cell clonal expansion.

Comments on this clone: Antigen specificity is unknown.

Germline assignment: CDR1 SGHTA and CDR2 FQGNSA. CDR3 size: 15 residues. V was cut by 1 base and J by 2 bases, with 12 bases left in between. Using immunoSEQ multiplex PCR, the repertoire was profiled, and TCRdb retains in-frame clones only, with some absent. The table shows approximately 100,000 clones, with over 75% occurring only once. Samples were taken at baseline and on day 1 of cycles 4 and 7. The sequence came from an adult with an advanced solid tumor such as melanoma, head and neck, liver or kidney cancer. Here the sequenced sample was CD4+ or CD8+ T cells sorted from blood, taken in a trial of the OX40 agonist ivuxolimab. J is TRBJ2-7 and V is TRBV7-2; D possibly corresponds to TRBD1 (6 bases). CDR3 region: CASSLGLTGPYEQYF. For the CDR3, the DNA is TGTGCCAGCAGCTTAGGATTGACAGGACCCTACGAGCAGTACTTC.